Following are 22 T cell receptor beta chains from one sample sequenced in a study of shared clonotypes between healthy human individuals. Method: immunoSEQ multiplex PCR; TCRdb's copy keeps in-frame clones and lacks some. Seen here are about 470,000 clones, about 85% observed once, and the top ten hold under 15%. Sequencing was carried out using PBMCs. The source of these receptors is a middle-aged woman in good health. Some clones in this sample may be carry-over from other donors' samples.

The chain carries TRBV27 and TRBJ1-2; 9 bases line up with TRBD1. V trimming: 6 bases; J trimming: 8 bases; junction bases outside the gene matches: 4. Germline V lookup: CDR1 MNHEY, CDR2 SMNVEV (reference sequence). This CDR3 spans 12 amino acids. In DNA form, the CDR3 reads TGTGCCAGCAGGGCCGGACAGGGGGGCTACACCTTC. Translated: CASRAGQGGYTF.

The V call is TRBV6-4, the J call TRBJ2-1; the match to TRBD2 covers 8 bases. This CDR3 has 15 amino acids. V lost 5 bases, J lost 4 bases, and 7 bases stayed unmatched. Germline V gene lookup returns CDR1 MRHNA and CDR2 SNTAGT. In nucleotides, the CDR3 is TGTGCCAGCAGTACCACTAGCGGAGCTTACAATGAGCAGTTCTTC. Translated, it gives CASSTTSGAYNEQFF.

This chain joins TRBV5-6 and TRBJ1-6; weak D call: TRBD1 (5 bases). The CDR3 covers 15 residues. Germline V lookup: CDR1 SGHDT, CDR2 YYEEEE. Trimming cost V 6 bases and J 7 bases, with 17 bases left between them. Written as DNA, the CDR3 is TGTGCCAGCATGCTAATCGGGGACCTAAATTCACCCCTCCACTTT. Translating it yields CASMLIGDLNSPLHF.

The CDR3 region is CAWSFGTANQPQHF. The CDR3 DNA reads as TGTGCCTGGAGTTTTGGGACGGCTAATCAGCCCCAGCATTTT. The genes are TRBV30 and TRBJ1-5; tentative D call: TRBD1 (5 bases). This CDR3 has 14 residues. Germline CDR1 reads GTSNPN; CDR2 reads SVGIG (reference sequence). The V end was cut by 2 bases, the J end by 4 bases, with 12 bases between.

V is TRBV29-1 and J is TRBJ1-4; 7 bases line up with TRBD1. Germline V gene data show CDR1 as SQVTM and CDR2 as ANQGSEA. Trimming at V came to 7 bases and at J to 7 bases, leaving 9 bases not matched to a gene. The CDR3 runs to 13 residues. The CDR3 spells CSAGDRAGEKLFF. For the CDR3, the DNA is TGCAGCGCCGGAGACAGGGCCGGTGAAAAACTGTTTTTT.

The CDR3 region is CASSGTSGTYEQYF. DNA of the CDR3: TGTGCCAGTAGTGGGACTAGCGGGACTTACGAGCAGTACTTC. The chain joins TRBV19 to TRBJ2-7, with 13 positions matching TRBD2. CDR1 is LNHDA and CDR2 is SQIVND in the germline V gene (reference sequence). The trim removed 5 bases at V and 4 bases at J, leaving 2 bases unmatched. The CDR3 consists of 14 residues.

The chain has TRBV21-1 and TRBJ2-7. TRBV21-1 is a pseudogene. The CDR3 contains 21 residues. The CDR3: CASSKGDSDRLYLYPIYEQYF. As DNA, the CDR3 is TGTGCCAGCAGCAAGGGAGACAGCGACCGATTGTATCTCTATCCCATCTACGAGCAGTACTTC.

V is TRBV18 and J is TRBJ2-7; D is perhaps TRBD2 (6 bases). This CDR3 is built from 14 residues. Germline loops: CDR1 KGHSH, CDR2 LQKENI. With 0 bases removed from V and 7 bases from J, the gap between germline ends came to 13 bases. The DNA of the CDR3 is TGTGCCAGCTCACCACCGAGCGGGCCGCGGGAGCAGTACTTC. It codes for CASSPPSGPREQYF.

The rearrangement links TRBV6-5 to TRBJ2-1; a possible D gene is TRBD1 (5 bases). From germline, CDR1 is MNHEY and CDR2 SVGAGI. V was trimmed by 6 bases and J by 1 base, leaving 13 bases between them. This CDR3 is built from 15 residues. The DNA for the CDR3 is TGTGCCAGCAGCTACAGAAGGGGATCCTACAATGAGCAGTTCTTC. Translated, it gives CASSYRRGSYNEQFF.

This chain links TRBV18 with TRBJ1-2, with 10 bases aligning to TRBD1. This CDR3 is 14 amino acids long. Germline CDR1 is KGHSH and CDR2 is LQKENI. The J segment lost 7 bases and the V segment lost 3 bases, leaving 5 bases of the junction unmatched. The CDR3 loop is CASSPYGTGAGYTF. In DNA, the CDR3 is TGTGCCAGCTCACCTTACGGGACAGGGGCTGGCTACACCTTC.

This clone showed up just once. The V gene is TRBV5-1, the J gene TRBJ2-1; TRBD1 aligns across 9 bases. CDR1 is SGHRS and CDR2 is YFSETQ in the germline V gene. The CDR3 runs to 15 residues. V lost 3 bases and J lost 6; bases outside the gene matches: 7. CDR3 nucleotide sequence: TGCGCCAGCAGCTGGGGACAGGGATTTACCAATGAGCAGTTCTTC. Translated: CASSWGQGFTNEQFF.

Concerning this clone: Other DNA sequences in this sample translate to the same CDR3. CDR3 nucleotide sequence: TGTGCCAGCAGCTCGAGACTAACCTCCTACGAGCAGTACTTC. As protein: CASSSRLTSYEQYF. The V and J genes are TRBV7-2 and TRBJ2-7; a weak D match, TRBD2 (5 bases). The V end lost 4 bases, the J end lost 0 bases, and 10 bases lay between the germline ends. The germline V gene has CDR1 SGHTA and CDR2 FQGNSA. This CDR3 has 14 residues.

CDR3 DNA sequence: TGTGCCAGCAGCCTGAACAGGGTCGGCGGGGAGCTGTTTTTT. As protein: CASSLNRVGGELFF. The V and J genes are TRBV14 and TRBJ2-2; D is perhaps TRBD1 (6 bases). The V end was cut by 4 bases, the J end by 7 bases, with 13 bases between. The germline V gene encodes CDR1 SGHDN and CDR2 FVKESK. The CDR3 has 14 residues.

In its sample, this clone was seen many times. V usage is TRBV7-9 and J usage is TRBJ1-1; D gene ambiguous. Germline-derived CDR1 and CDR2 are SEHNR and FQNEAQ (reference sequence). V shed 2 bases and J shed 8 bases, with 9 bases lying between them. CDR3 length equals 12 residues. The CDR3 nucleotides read TGTGCCAGCAGCTTATTGGTAGGGGAAGCTTTCTTT. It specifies CASSLLVGEAFF.

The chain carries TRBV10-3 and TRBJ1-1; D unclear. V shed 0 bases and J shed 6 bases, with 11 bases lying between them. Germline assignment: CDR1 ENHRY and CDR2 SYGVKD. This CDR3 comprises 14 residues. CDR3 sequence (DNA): TGTGCCATCAGTGAGTCGATGGGTAGGGCTGAAGCTTTCTTT. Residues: CAISESMGRAEAFF.

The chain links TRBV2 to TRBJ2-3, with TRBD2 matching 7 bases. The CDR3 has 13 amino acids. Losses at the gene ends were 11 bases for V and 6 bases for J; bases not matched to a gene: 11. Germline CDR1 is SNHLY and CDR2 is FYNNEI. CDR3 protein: CASGGRGADTQYF. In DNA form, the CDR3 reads TGTGCCTCCGGGGGGAGGGGCGCGGATACGCAGTATTTT.

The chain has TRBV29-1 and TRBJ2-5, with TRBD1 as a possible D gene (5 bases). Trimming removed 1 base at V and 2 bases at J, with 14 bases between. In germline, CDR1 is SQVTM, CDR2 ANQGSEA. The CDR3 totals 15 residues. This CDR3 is CSVEGDRKVQETQYF. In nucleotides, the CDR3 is TGCAGCGTTGAAGGTGACAGAAAAGTTCAAGAGACCCAGTACTTC.

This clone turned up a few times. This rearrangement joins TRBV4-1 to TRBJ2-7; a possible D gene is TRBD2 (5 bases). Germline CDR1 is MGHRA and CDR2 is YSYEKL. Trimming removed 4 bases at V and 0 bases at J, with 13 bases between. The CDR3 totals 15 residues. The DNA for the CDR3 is TGCGCCAGCAGCCGCGTACTAGAGAGCTCCTACGAGCAGTACTTC. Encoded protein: CASSRVLESSYEQYF.

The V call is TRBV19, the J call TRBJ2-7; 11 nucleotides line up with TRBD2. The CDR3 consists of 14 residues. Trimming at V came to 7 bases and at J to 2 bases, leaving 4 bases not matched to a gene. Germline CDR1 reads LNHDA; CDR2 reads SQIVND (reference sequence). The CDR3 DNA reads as TGTGCCAGTACCGTAGCGGGAGGGCCCTACGAGCAGTACTTC. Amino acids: CASTVAGGPYEQYF.

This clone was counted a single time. The chain's CDR3 is CASSPSRVGSSGANVLTF. In DNA, the CDR3 is TGTGCCAGCTCACCTTCCCGGGTCGGGAGCTCTGGGGCCAACGTCCTGACTTTC. The rearrangement uses TRBV18 and TRBJ2-6, with a tentative D call TRBD2 (6 bases). CDR3 size: 18 residues. The germline V gene encodes CDR1 KGHSH and CDR2 LQKENI. Trimming shortened V by 3 bases and J by 0 bases, and 15 bases separated the two germline ends.

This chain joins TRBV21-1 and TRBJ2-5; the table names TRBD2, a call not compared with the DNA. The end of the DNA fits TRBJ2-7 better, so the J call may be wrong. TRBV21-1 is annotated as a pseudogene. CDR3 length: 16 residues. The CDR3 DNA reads TGTGCCAGCAGCAAAGAGACTAGTTTGCCTTCCTACGAGCAGTACTTC. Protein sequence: CASSKETSLPSYEQYF.

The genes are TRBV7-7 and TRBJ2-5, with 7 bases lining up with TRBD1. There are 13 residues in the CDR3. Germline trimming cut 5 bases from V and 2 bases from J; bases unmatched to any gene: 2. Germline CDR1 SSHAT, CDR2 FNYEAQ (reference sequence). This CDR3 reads CASSRGQQETQYF. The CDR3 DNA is TGTGCCAGCAGCCGGGGACAGCAAGAGACCCAGTACTTC.